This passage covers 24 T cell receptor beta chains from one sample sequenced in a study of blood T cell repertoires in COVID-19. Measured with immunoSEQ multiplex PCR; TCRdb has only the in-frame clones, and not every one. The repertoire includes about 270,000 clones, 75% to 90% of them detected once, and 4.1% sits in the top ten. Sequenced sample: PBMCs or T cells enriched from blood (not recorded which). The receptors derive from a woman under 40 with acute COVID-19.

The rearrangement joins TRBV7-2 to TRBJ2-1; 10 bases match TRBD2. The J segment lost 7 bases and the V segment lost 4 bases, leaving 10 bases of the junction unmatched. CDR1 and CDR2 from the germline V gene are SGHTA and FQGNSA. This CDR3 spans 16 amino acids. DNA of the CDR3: TGTGCCAGCAGCTACGGAAGCGGGAGGGCCTTGAATGAGCAGTTCTTC. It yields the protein CASSYGSGRALNEQFF.

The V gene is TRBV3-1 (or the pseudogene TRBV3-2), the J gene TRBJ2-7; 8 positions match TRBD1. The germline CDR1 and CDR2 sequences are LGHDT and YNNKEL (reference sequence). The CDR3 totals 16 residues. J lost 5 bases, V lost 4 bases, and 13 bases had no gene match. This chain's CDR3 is CASSRARDRGPDEQYF. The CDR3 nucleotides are TGTGCCAGCAGCCGGGCCCGAGACAGGGGTCCCGACGAGCAGTACTTC.

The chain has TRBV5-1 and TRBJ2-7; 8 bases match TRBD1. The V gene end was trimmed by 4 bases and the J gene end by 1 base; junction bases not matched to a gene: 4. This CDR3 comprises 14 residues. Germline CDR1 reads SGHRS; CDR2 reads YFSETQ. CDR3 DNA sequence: TGCGCCAGCAGCACGGGACAGGTTTCCTACGAGCAGTACTTC. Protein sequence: CASSTGQVSYEQYF.

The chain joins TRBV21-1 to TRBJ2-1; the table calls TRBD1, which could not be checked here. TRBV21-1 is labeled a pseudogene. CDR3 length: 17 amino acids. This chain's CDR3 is CASSYRGAGEMGNEQFF. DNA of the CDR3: TGTGCCAGCAGCTACAGGGGGGCGGGAGAGATGGGGAATGAGCAGTTCTTC.

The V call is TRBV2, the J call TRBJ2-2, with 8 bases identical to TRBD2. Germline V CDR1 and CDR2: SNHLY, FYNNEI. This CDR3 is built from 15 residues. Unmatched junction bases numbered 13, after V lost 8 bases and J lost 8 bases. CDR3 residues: CASGREAGGDGELFF. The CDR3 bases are TGTGCCAGCGGGCGAGAGGCGGGAGGAGATGGGGAGCTGTTTTTT.

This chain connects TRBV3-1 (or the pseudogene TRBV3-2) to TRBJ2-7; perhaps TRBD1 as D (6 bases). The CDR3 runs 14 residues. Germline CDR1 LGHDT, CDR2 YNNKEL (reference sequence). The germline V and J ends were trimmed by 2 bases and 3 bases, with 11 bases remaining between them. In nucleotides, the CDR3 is TGTGCCAGCAGCCAACCAACAGGGAACTACGAGCAGTACTTC. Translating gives CASSQPTGNYEQYF.

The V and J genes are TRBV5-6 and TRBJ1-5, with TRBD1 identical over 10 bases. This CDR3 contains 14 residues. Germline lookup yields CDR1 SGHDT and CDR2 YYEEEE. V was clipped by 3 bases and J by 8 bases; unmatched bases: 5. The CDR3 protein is CASSSRQGAEPQHF. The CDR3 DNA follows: TGTGCCAGCAGCTCCCGACAGGGGGCTGAGCCCCAGCATTTT.

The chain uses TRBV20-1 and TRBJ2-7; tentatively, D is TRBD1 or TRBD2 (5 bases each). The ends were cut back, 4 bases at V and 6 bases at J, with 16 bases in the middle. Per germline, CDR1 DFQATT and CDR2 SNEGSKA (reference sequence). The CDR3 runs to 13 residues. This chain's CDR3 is CSANDSPAGEQYF. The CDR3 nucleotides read TGCAGTGCTAATGACAGCCCGGCGGGCGAGCAGTACTTC.

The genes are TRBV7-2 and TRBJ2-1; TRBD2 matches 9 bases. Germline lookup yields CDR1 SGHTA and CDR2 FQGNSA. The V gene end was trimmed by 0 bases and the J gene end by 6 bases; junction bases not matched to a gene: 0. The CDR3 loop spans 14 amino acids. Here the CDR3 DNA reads TGTGCCAGCAGCTTAGCTAGCGGGAGCAATGAGCAGTTCTTC. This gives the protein CASSLASGSNEQFF.

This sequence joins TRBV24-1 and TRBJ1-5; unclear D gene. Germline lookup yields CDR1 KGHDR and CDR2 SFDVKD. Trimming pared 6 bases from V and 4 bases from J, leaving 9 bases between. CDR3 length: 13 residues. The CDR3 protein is CATSFRGNQPQHF. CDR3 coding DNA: TGTGCCACCAGTTTTAGAGGGAATCAGCCCCAGCATTTT.

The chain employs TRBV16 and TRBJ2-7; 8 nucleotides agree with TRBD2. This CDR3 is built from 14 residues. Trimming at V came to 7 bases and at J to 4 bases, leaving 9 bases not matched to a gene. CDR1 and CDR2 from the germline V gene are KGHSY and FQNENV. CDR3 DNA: TGTGCCAGCACCTCAGCGGGAGCGGGGTACGAGCAGTACTTC. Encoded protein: CASTSAGAGYEQYF.

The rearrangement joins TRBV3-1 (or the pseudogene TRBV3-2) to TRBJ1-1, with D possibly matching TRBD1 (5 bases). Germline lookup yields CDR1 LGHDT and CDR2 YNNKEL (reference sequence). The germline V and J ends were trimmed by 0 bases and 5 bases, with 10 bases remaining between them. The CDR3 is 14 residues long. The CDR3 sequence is CASSQDGRGTEAFF. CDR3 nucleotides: TGTGCCAGCAGCCAAGATGGTAGGGGAACTGAAGCTTTCTTT.

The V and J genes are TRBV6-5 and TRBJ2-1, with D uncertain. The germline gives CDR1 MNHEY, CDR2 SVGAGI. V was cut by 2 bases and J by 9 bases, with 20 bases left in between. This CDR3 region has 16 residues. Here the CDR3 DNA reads TGTGCCAGCAGTTACGCGCTAGGCGCATCATTCAGTGAGCAGTTCTTC. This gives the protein CASSYALGASFSEQFF.

Here the CDR3 DNA reads TGTGCCAGCAGCTTAAGTGGCCGGGACACTGAAGCTTTCTTT. It yields the protein CASSLSGRDTEAFF. This chain uses TRBV7-3 with TRBJ1-1; D is unresolved. Germline V CDR1 and CDR2: SGHTA, FQGTGA. V lost 1 base, J lost 3 bases, and 9 bases lay in between. The CDR3 extends over 14 amino acids.

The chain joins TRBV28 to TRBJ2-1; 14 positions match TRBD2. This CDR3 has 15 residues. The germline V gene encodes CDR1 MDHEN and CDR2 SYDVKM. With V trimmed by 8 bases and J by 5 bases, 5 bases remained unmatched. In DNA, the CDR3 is TGTGCCAGCCCACCGACTAGCGGGAGGGACAATGAGCAGTTCTTC. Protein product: CASPPTSGRDNEQFF. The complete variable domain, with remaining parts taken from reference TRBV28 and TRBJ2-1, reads DVKVTQSSRYLVKRTGEKVFLECVQDMDHENMFWYRQDPGLGLRLIYFSYDVKMKEKGDIPEGYSVSREKKERFSLILESASTNQTSMYLCASPPTSGRDNEQFFGPGTRLTVL.

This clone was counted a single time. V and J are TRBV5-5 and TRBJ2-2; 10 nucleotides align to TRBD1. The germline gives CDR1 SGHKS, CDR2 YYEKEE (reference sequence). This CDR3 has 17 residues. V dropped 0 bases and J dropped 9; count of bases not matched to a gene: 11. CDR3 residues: CASSLGDTGTGVRELFF. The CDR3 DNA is TGTGCCAGCAGCTTGGGAGATACCGGGACAGGGGTCCGGGAGCTGTTTTTT.

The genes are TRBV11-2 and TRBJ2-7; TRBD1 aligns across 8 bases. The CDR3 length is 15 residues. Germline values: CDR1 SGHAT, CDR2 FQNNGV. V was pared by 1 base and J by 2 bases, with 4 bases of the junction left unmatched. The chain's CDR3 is CASSLAGGQAYEQYF. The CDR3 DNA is TGTGCCAGCAGCTTAGCTGGGGGACAGGCCTACGAGCAGTACTTC.

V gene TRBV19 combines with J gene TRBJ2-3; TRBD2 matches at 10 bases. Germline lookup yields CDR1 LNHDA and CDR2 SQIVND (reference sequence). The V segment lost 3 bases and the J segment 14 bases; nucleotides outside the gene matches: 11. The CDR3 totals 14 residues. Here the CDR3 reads CASSISRASGSRYF. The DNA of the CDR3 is TGTGCCAGTAGTATCTCTAGAGCTAGCGGGAGTCGGTATTTT.

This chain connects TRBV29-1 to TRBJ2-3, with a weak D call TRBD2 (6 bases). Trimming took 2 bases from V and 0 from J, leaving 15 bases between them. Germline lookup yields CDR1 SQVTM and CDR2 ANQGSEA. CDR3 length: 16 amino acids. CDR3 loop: CSVENVGGVSTDTQYF. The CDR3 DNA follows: TGCAGCGTTGAAAACGTGGGAGGTGTAAGCACAGATACGCAGTATTTT.

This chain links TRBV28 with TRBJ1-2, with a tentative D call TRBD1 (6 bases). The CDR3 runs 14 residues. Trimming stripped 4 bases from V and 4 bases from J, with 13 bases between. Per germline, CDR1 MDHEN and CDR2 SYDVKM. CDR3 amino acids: CASSSEQGVYGYTF. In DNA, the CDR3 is TGTGCCAGCAGTTCAGAACAGGGAGTCTATGGCTACACCTTC.

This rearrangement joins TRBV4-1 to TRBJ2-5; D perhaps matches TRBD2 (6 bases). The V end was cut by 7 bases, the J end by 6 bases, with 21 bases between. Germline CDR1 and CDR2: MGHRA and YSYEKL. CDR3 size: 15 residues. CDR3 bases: TGCGCCAGCACCATAACGGAGGGTCAGTCGCAGACCCAGTACTTC. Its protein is CASTITEGQSQTQYF.

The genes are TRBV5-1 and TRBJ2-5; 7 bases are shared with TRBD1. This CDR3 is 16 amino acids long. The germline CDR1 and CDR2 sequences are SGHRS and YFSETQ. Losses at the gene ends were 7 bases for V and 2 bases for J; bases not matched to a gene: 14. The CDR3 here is CASRKLGTALQETQYF. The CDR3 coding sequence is TGCGCCAGCCGCAAACTGGGGACAGCCCTTCAAGAGACCCAGTACTTC.

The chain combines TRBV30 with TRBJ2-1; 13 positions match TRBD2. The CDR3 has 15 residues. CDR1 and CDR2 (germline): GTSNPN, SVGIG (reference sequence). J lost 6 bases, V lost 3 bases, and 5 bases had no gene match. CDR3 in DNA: TGTGCCTGGAGCGGACTAGCGGGAGTCGTCAATGAGCAGTTCTTC. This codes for CAWSGLAGVVNEQFF.

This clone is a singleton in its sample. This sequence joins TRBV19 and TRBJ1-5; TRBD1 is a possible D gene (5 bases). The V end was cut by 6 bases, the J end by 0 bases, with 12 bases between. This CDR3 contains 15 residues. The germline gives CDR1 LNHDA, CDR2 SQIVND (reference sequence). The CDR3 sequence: CASRPDTDSNQPQHF. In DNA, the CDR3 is TGTGCCAGTAGACCGGACACGGATAGCAATCAGCCCCAGCATTTT.